This T cell receptor (beta chain) came from a study of blood T cell repertoires in COVID-19. This clone was recorded once. In the study's own analysis: Using reference gene primer amplification, nucleated cell counts were estimated. Only in-frame clones appear in the TCRdb table, and some are missing; sequencing was by immunoSEQ multiplex PCR. That table is the source of V, J and clone size, and D and trimming were worked out from the DNA. Of 350,000 to 450,000 clones listed, just under 90% are singletons. This CDR3 spans 14 amino acids. The V segment lost 0 bases and the J segment 5 bases; nucleotides outside the gene matches: 0. Germline V gene lookup returns CDR1 LGHNA and CDR2 YSLEER. Study members were between 18 and 89 years old and lived in 20 to 30 US regions. Two negative PCRs, clearance, or symptom resolution had been documented for recovered Cohort 3 donors.

V and J are TRBV4-3 and TRBJ2-1; 8 bases are a match to TRBD2. This receptor was identified in a woman aged 25 to 39 who had recovered from COVID-19. The sample taken for sequencing was PBMCs or T cells enriched from blood (not recorded which). CDR3 DNA: TGCGCCAGCAGCCAAGACGGGGGGGACAATGAGCAGTTCTTC. Translated, it gives CASSQDGGDNEQFF.